Sequencing of this T cell receptor (beta chain) was carried out in a study of blood T cell repertoires in COVID-19. Study details: From T cells, B-cell-depleted T cells, or PBMCs came the material, which was cDNA or gDNA.

Libraries were prepared by immunoSEQ multiplex PCR; TCRdb keeps only in-frame clonotypes and omits some of them. Of 200,000 to 250,000 clones in the sample, more than 80% were seen once. This receptor was obtained from a man over 45 who had been exposed to COVID-19. Specimen: PBMCs or T cells enriched from blood (not recorded which).

CDR3 residues: CASSYDGTGGYGYTF. The CDR3 DNA reads as TGTGCCAGCAGTTACGATGGGACAGGCGGCTATGGCTACACCTTC. The V and J genes are TRBV6-5 and TRBJ1-2; 8 bases fit TRBD1. This CDR3 is 15 amino acids long. The germline V gene has CDR1 MNHEY and CDR2 SVGAGI. The V segment lost 2 bases and the J segment 4 bases; nucleotides outside the gene matches: 6.